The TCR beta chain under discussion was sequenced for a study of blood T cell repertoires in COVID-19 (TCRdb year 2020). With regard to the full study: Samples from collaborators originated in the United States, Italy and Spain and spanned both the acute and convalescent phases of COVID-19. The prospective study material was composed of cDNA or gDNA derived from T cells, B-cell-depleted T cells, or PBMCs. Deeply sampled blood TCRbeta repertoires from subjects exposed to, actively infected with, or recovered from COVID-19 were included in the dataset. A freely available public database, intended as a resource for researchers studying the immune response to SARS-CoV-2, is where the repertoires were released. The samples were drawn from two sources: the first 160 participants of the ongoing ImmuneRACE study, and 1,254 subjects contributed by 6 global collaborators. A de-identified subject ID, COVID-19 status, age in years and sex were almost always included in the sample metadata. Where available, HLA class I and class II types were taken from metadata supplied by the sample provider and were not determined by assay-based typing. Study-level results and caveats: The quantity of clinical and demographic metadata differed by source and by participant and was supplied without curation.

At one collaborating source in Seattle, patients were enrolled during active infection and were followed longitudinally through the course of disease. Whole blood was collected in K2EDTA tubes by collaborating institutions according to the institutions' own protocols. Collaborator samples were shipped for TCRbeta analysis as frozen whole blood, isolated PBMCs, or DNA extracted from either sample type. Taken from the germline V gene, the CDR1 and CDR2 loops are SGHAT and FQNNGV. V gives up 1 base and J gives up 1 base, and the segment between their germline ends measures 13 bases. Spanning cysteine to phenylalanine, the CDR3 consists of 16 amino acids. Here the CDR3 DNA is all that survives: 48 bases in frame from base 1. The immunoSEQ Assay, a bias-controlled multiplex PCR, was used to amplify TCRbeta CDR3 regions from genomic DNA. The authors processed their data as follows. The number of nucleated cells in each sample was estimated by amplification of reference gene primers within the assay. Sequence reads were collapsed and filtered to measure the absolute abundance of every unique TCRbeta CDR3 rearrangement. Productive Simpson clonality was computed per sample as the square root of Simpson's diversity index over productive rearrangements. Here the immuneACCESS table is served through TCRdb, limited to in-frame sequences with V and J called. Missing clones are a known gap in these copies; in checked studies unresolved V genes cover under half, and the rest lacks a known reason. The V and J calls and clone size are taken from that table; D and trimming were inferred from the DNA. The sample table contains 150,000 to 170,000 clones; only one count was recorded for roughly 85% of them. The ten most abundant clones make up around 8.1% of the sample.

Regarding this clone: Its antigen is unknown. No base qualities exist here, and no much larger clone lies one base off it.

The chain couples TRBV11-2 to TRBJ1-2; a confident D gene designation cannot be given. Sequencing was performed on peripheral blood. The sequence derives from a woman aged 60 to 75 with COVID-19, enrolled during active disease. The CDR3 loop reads CASSLVMTSNNYGYTF. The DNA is TGTGCCAGCAGCTTAGTCATGACTTCTAATAACTATGGCTACACCTTC.